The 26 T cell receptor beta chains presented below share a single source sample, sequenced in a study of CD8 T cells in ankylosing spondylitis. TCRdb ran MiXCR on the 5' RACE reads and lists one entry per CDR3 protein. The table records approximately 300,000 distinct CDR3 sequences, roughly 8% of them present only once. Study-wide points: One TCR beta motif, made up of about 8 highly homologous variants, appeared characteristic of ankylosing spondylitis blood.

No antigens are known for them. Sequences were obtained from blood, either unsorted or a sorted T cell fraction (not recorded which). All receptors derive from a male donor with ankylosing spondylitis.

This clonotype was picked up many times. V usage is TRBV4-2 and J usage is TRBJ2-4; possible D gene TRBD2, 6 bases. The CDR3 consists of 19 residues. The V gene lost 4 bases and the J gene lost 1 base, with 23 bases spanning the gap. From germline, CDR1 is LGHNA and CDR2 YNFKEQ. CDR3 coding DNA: TGTGCCAGCAGCCGGAGGGGATGGGAAGCACGGGAGGCCAAAAACATTCAGTACTTC. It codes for CASSRRGWEAREAKNIQYF.

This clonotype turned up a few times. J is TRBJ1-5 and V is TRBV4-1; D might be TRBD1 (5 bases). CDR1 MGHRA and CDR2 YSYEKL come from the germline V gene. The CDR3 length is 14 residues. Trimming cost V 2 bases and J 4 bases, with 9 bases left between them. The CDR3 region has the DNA TGCGCCAGCAGCCAAATCGGGGGTAATCAGCCCCAGCATTTT. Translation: CASSQIGGNQPQHF.

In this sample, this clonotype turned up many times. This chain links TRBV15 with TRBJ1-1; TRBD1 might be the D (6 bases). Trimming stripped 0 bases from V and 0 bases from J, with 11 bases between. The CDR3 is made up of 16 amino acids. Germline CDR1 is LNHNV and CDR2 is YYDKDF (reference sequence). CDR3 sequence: CATSRDVTGLNTEAFF. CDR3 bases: TGTGCCACCAGCAGAGATGTGACAGGCCTGAACACTGAAGCTTTCTTT.

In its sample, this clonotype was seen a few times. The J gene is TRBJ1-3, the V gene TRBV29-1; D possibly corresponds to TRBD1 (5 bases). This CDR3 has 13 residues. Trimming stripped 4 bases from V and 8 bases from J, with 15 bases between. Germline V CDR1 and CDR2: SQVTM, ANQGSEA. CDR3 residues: CSVVQGVGDTIYF. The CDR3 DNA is TGCAGCGTTGTCCAGGGCGTAGGAGACACCATATATTTT.

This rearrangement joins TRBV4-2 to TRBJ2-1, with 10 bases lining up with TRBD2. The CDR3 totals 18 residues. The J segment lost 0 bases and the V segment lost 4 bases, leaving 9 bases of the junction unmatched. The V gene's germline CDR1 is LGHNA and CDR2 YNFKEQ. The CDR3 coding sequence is TGTGCCAGCAGCCGGGGGTCTAGCGGGAGTCGCTCCTACAATGAGCAGTTCTTC. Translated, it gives CASSRGSSGSRSYNEQFF.

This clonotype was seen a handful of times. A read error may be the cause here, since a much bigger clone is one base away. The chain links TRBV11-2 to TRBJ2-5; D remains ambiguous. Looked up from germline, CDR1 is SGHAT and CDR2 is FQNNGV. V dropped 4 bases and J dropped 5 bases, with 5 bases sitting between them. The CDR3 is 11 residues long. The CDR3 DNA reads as TGTGCCAGCAGCTCTTGGGAGACCCAGTACTTC. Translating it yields CASSSWETQYF. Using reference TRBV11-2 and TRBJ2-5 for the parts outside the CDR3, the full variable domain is EAGVAQSPRYKIIEKRQSVAFWCNPISGHATLYWYQQILGQGPKLLIQFQNNGVVDDSQLPKDRFSAERLKGVDSTLKIQPAKLEDSAVYLCASSSWETQYFGPGTRLLVL.

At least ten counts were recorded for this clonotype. CDR3 region: CATSDRPDLTRENTGELFF. The CDR3, as DNA: TGTGCCACCAGTGATCGGCCGGATCTCACTAGGGAGAACACCGGGGAGCTGTTTTTT. The rearrangement uses TRBV24-1 and TRBJ2-2; TRBD2 might be the D (5 bases). CDR1 and CDR2 from the germline V gene are KGHDR and SFDVKD. This CDR3 has 19 residues. The ends were cut back, 3 bases at V and 1 base at J, with 20 bases in the middle.

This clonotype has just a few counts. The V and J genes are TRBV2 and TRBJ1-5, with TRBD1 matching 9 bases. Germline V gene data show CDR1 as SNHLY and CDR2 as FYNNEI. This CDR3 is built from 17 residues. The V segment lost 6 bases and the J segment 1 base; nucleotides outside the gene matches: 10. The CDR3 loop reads CASSYAGQGRSNQPQHF. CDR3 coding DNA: TGTGCCAGCAGCTACGCGGGACAGGGACGCAGCAATCAGCCCCAGCATTTT.

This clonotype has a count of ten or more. CDR3 DNA sequence: TGTGCCAGCAGCTTAAGCAGAGCCGGGATCAAAGGGGAGACCCAGTACTTC. It encodes CASSLSRAGIKGETQYF. J is TRBJ2-5 and V is TRBV7-9, with TRBD2 as a possible D gene (5 bases). The CDR3 spans 17 residues. Germline CDR1 reads SEHNR; CDR2 reads FQNEAQ (reference sequence). Trimming pared 2 bases from V and 5 bases from J, leaving 21 bases between.

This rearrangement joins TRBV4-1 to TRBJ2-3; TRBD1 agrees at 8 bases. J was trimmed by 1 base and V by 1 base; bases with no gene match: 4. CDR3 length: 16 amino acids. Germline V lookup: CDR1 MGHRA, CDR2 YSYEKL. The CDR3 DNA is TGCGCCAGCAGCCAAGGGGGACAGGTGGGCACAGATACGCAGTATTTT. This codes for CASSQGGQVGTDTQYF.

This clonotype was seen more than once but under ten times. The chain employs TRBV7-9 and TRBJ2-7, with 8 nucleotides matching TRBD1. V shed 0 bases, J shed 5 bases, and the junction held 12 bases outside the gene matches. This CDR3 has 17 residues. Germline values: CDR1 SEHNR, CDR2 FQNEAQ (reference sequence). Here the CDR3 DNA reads TGTGCCAGCAGCTTAGCGCCGGGACAGGCCCTCGAGGACGAGCAGTACTTC. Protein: CASSLAPGQALEDEQYF. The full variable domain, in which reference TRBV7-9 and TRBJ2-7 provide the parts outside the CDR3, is DTGVSQNPRHKITKRGQNVTFRCDPISEHNRLYWYRQTLGQGPEFLTYFQNEAQLEKSRLLSDRFSAERPKGSFSTLEIQRTEQGDSAMYLCASSLAPGQALEDEQYFGPGTRLTVT.

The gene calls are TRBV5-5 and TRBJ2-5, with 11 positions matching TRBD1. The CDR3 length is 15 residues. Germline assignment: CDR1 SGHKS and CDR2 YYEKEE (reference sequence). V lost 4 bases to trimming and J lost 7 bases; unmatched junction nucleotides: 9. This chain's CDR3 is CASSPTGTGGGTQYF. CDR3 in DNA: TGTGCCAGCAGCCCCACCGGGACAGGGGGGGGGACCCAGTACTTC.

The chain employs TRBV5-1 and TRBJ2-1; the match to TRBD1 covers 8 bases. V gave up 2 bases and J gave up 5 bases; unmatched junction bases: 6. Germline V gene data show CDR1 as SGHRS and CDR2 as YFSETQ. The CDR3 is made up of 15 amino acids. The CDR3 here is CASSFTGQENNEQFF. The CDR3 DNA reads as TGCGCCAGCAGCTTTACGGGACAGGAGAACAATGAGCAGTTCTTC.

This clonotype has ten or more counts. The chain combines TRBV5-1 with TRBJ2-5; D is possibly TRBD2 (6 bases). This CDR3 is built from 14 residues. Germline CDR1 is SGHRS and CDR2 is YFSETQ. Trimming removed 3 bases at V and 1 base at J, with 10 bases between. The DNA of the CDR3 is TGCGCCAGCAGCTATTGGGACTTCCAAGAGACCCAGTACTTC. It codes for CASSYWDFQETQYF.

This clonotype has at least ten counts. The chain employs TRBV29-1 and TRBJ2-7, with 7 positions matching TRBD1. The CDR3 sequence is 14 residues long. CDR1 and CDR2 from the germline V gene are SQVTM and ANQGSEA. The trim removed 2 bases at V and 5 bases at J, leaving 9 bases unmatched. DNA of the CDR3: TGCAGCGTTGAACGGGGTCAGGGGGTCCACGAGCAGTACTTC. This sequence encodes CSVERGQGVHEQYF.

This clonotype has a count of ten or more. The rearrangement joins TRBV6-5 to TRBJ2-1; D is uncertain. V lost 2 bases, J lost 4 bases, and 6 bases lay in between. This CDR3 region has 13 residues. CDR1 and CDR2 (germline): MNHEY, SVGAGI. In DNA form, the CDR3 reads TGTGCCAGCAGTTACCAGCGATACAATGAGCAGTTCTTC. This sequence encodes CASSYQRYNEQFF.

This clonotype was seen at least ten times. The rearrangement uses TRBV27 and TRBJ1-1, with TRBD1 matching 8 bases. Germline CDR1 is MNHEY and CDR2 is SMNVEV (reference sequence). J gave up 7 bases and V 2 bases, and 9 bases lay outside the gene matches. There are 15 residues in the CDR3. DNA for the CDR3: TGTGCCAGCAGTTTACTCACCGACAGGGGAATTGAAGCTTTCTTT. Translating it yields CASSLLTDRGIEAFF.

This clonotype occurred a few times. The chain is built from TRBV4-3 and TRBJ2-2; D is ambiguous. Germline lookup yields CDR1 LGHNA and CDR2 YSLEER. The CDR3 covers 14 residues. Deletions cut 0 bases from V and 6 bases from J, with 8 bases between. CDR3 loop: CASSQDERPGELFF. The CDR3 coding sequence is TGCGCCAGCAGCCAAGATGAGCGCCCCGGGGAGCTGTTTTTT.

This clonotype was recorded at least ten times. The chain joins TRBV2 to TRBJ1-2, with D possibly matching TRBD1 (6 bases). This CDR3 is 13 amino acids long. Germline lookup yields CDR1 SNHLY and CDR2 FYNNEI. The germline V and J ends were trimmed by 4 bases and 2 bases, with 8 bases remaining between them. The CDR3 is CASSGQGNYGYTF. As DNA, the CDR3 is TGTGCCAGCAGTGGGCAGGGGAACTATGGCTACACCTTC.

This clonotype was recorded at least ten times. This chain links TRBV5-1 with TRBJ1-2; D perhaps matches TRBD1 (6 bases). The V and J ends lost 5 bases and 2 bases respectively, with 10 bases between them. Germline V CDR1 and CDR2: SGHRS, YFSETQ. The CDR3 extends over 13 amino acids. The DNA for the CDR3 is TGCGCCAGCAGGGACAGTTTGAACTATGGCTACACCTTC. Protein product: CASRDSLNYGYTF.

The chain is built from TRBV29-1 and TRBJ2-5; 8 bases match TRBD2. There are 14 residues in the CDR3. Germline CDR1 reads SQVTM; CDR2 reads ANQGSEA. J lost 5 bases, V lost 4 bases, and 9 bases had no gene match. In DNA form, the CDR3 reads TGCAGCGTTGGCCACGGGAGGGCGGAGGAGACCCAGTACTTC. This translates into CSVGHGRAEETQYF.

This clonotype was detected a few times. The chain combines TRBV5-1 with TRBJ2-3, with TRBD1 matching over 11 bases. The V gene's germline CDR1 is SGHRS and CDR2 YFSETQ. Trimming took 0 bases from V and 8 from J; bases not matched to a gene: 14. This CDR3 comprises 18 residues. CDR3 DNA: TGCGCCAGCAGCTTGGAGGTTGGCGGACAGGGGGCTTGGAGTACGCAGTATTTT. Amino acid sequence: CASSLEVGGQGAWSTQYF.

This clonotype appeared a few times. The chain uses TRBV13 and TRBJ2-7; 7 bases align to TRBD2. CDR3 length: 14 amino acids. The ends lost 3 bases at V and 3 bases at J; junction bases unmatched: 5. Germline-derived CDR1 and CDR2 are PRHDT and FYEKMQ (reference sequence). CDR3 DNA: TGTGCCAGCAGCTTCAGGGAGGGTTACTACGAGCAGTACTTC. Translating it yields CASSFREGYYEQYF.

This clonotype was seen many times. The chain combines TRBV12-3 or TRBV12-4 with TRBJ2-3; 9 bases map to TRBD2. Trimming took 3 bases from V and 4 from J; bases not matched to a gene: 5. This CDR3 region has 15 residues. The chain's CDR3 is CASSFRASGADTQYF. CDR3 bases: TGTGCCAGCAGTTTTCGTGCTAGCGGGGCAGATACGCAGTATTTT.

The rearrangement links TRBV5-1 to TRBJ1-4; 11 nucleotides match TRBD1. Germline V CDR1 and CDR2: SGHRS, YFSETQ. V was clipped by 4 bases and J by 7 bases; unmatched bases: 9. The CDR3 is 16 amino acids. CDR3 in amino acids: CASSPTRDRGIEKLFF. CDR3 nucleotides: TGCGCCAGCAGCCCGACGCGGGACAGGGGGATTGAAAAACTGTTTTTT.

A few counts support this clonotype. The CDR3 spells CASRLAQGQDLVEFF. DNA of the CDR3: TGCGCCAGCAGACTCGCGCAGGGACAGGACCTAGTGGAGTTCTTC. V usage is TRBV4-1 and J usage is TRBJ2-1, with TRBD1 identical over 8 bases. Germline V gene sequence: CDR1 MGHRA, CDR2 YSYEKL. V shed 6 bases and J 14 bases; nucleotides not matched to a gene: 18. The CDR3 length is 15 residues.